What follows are 9 T cell receptor beta chains derived from one specimen sequenced in a study of shared clonotypes between healthy human individuals. Repertoires were generated with immunoSEQ multiplex PCR, while TCRdb's copy carries only in-frame clones and drops some. The sample yields 2 million to 2.5 million clones, 90% to 96% seen once. Specimen: naive CD4+ T cells sorted from blood. Subset described: CD45RA+ positively selected. Every receptor here comes from a man aged 18-30 years in good health.

The CDR3 spells CATGGAANTEAFF. The CDR3 bases are TGTGCCACCGGAGGGGCGGCGAACACTGAAGCTTTCTTT. The rearrangement links TRBV10-3 to TRBJ1-1, with TRBD1 as a possible D gene (5 bases). There are 13 residues in the CDR3. Looked up from germline, CDR1 is ENHRY and CDR2 is SYGVKD. The V gene lost 10 bases and the J gene lost 1 base, with 13 bases spanning the gap.

The rearrangement links TRBV27 to TRBJ1-4; 7 positions match TRBD1. This CDR3 has 15 amino acids. The V gene's germline CDR1 is MNHEY and CDR2 SMNVEV (reference sequence). V lost 5 bases, J lost 3 bases, and 6 bases stayed unmatched. The CDR3 coding sequence is TGTGCCAGCAGTAACTACGGGACAGCTAATGAAAAACTGTTTTTT. The encoded protein is CASSNYGTANEKLFF.

This clone appeared a single time. Written as DNA, the CDR3 is TGCAGCGTTGTGGGCGGGAGCGGAACCGGGGAGCTGTTTTTT. Protein: CSVVGGSGTGELFF. V gene TRBV29-1 combines with J gene TRBJ2-2, with 7 positions matching TRBD2. V dropped 4 bases and J dropped 5; count of bases not matched to a gene: 7. The length of the CDR3 is 14 residues. Germline V gene data show CDR1 as SQVTM and CDR2 as ANQGSEA.

The CDR3 loop reads CASSAAGHTGELFF. The DNA of the CDR3 is TGTGCCAGCAGTGCGGCAGGACACACCGGGGAGCTGTTTTTT. This chain uses TRBV2 with TRBJ2-2; no definite D call. The ends were cut back, 4 bases at V and 3 bases at J, with 9 bases in the middle. This CDR3 region has 14 residues. Germline CDR1 reads SNHLY; CDR2 reads FYNNEI.

This clone occurred once. The rearrangement joins TRBV7-9 to TRBJ2-6; D gene unclear. The germline CDR1 and CDR2 sequences are SEHNR and FQNEAQ (reference sequence). This CDR3 region has 15 residues. Between the trimmed V and J ends, which lost 1 base and 2 bases, there was a span of 6 bases. As DNA, the CDR3 is TGTGCCAGCAGCTTAGAGATTGCTGGGGCCAACGTCCTGACTTTC. This gives the protein CASSLEIAGANVLTF.

The chain recombines TRBV6-5 with TRBJ1-5; tentative D call: TRBD1 (5 bases). The germline V gene has CDR1 MNHEY and CDR2 SVGAGI. There are 15 residues in the CDR3. V was shortened by 5 bases and J by 0 bases, with 11 bases between the two germline ends. The CDR3 region has the DNA TGTGCCAGCAGTCACGCAGGGTTTAGCAATCAGCCCCAGCATTTT. It encodes CASSHAGFSNQPQHF.

The J gene is TRBJ2-5, the V gene TRBV11-2; possible D gene TRBD2, 7 bases. Germline V gene lookup returns CDR1 SGHAT and CDR2 FQNNGV. The V end was cut by 1 base, the J end by 4 bases, with 16 bases between. The CDR3 has 16 amino acids. The CDR3 region has the DNA TGTGCCAGCAGCTTAGTCGTGGCGGGGGCCGGAGAGACCCAGTACTTC. As protein: CASSLVVAGAGETQYF.

In the case of this clone: Distinct nucleotide sequences in the sample also encode this CDR3. V and J are TRBV7-2 and TRBJ2-3; D call uncertain. Trimming cost V 1 base and J 3 bases, with 8 bases left between them. CDR3 length: 14 residues. The germline V gene encodes CDR1 SGHTA and CDR2 FQGNSA. Here the CDR3 reads CASSLDRVTDTQYF. CDR3 DNA: TGTGCCAGCAGCTTAGATAGGGTAACAGATACGCAGTATTTT.

The chain employs TRBV2 and TRBJ2-3; perhaps TRBD1 as D (5 bases). V was cut by 4 bases and J by 3 bases, with 11 bases left in between. The CDR3 consists of 14 residues. Germline-derived CDR1 and CDR2 are SNHLY and FYNNEI. The CDR3 is CASSVIGVTDTQYF. The CDR3 region has the DNA TGTGCCAGCAGTGTGATAGGGGTAACAGATACGCAGTATTTT.